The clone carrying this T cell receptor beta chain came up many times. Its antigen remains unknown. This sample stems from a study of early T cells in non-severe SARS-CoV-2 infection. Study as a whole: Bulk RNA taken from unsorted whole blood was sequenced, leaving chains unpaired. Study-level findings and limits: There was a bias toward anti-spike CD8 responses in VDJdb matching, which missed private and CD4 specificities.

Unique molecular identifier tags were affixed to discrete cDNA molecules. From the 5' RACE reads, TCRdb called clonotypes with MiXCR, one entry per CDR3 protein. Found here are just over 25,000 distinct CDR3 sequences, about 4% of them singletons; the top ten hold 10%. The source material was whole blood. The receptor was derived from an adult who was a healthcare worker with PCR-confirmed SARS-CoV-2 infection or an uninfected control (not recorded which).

CDR3 DNA sequence: TGTGCCAGCAGCTTTTTGAGCGGGAAGAGCTCCTACAATGAGCAGTTCTTC. This encodes CASSFLSGKSSYNEQFF. The V and J genes are TRBV5-6 and TRBJ2-1; 7 nucleotides agree with TRBD2. Germline values: CDR1 SGHDT, CDR2 YYEEEE. V lost 2 bases to trimming and J lost 0 bases; unmatched junction nucleotides: 8. The CDR3 spans 17 residues. Together with reference TRBV5-6 and TRBJ2-1, the CDR3 gives the full variable domain: DAGVTQSPTHLIKTRGQQVTLRCSPKSGHDTVSWYQQALGQGPQFIFQYYEEEERQRGNFPDRFSGHQFPNYSSELNVNALLLGDSALYLCASSFLSGKSSYNEQFFGPGTRLTVL.